This T cell receptor (beta chain) was identified during a study of blood T cell repertoires in COVID-19. The data were produced by immunoSEQ multiplex PCR, yet TCRdb's version contains in-frame clones alone and is incomplete. Of roughly 300,000 clones in the sample, 88% were seen once. Germline assignment: CDR1 MNHEY and CDR2 SMNVEV (reference sequence). CDR3 length equals 13 residues. Trimming took off 6 bases at V and 4 bases at J, with 12 bases between the two ends. The chain has TRBV27 and TRBJ2-5, with TRBD1 as a possible D gene (5 bases). Source material: peripheral blood. This TCR came from a man aged 18-30 years with active or convalescent COVID-19. CDR3 residues: CASSTDRGETQYF. The CDR3, as DNA: TGTGCCAGCAGCACAGACAGAGGAGAGACCCAGTACTTC.